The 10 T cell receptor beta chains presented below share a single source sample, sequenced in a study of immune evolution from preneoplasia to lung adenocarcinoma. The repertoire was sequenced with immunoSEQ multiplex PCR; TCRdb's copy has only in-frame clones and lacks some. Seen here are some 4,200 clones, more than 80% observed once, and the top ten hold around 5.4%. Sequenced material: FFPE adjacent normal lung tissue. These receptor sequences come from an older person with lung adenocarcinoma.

The CDR3 nucleotides are TGTGCCAGCAGCCTAATGGGGGCACTAAGTCAGCCCCAGCATTTT. Its protein is CASSLMGALSQPQHF. This sequence joins TRBV28 and TRBJ1-5; the D gene is possibly TRBD1 (6 bases). V was shortened by 6 bases and J by 6 bases, with 18 bases between the two germline ends. The CDR3 has 15 residues. Per germline, CDR1 MDHEN and CDR2 SYDVKM.

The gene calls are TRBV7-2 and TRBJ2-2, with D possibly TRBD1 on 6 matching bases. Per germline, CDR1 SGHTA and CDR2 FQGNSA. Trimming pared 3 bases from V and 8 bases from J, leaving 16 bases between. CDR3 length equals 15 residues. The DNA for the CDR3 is TGTGCCAGCAGCTTTTGGACAGCAAAGAGAGGGGAGCTGTTTTTT. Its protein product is CASSFWTAKRGELFF.

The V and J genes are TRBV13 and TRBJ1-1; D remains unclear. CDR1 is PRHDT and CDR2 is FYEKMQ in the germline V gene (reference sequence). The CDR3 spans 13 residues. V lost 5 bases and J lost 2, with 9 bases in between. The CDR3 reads CASSLGFNTEAFF. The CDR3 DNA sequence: TGTGCCAGCAGCCTCGGTTTCAACACTGAAGCTTTCTTT.

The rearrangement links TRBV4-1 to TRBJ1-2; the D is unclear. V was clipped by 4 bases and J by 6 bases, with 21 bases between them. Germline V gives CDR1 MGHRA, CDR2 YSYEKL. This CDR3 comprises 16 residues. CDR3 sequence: CASSPNFRTLSNGYTF. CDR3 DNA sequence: TGCGCCAGCAGCCCCAACTTTCGGACGCTTTCGAATGGCTACACCTTC.

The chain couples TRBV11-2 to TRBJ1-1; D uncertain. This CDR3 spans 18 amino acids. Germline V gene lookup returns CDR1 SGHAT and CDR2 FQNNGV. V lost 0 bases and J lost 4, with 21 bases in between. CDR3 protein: CASSLDQETEGFFTEAFF. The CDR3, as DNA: TGTGCCAGCAGCTTAGATCAGGAGACGGAGGGTTTTTTCACTGAAGCTTTCTTT.

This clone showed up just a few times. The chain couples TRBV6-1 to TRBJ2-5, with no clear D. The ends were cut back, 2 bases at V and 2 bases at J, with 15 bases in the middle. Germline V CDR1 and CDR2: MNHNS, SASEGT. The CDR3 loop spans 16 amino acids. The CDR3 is CASSETATSAQETQYF. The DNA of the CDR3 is TGTGCCAGCAGTGAAACCGCGACATCGGCTCAAGAGACCCAGTACTTC.

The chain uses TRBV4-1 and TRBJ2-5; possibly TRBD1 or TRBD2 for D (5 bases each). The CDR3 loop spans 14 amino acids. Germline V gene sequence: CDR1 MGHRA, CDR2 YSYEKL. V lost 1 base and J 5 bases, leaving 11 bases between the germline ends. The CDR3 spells CASSQGRGEETQYF. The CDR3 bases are TGCGCCAGCAGCCAAGGTCGAGGGGAGGAGACCCAGTACTTC.

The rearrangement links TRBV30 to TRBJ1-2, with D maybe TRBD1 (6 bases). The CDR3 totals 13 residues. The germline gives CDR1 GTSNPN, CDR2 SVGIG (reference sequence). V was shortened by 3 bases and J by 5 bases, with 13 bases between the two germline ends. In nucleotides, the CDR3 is TGTGCCTGGAGAACGGCAGGGGTGTATGGCTACACCTTC. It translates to CAWRTAGVYGYTF.

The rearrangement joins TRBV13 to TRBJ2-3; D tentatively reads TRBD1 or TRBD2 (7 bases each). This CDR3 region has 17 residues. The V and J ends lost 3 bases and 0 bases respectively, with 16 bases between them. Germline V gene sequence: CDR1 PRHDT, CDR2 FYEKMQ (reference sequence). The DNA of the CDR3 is TGTGCCAGCAGCTTTTACAGGGGAGGGGGTAGCACAGATACGCAGTATTTT. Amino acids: CASSFYRGGGSTDTQYF.

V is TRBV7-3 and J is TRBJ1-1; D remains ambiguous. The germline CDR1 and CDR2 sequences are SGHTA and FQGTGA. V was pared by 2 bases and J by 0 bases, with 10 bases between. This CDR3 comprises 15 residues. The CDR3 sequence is CASSLSYGVNTEAFF. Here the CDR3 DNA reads TGTGCCAGCAGCTTATCATACGGGGTGAACACTGAAGCTTTCTTT.